One sample yielded the 2 T cell receptor beta chains listed below, sequenced in a study of cytomegalovirus exposure and HLA in healthy donors. TCRdb keeps only in-frame clones here, not all; method: immunoSEQ multiplex PCR. The table records approximately 70,000 clones, approximately 94% of them present only once. The sample consisted of PBMCs. Receptor source: a woman younger than 35 in good health and CMV-seropositive.

The CDR3 DNA is TGTGCCAGCAGCTTTGAGGGGGCGAACTCCTACAATGAGCAGTTCTTC. It translates to CASSFEGANSYNEQFF. V gene TRBV11-2 combines with J gene TRBJ2-1, with 7 bases lining up with TRBD1. The CDR3 is 16 amino acids. V dropped 3 bases and J dropped 0; count of bases not matched to a gene: 5. CDR1 and CDR2 from the germline V gene are SGHAT and FQNNGV.

The chain links TRBV6-6 to TRBJ2-7, with TRBD2 matching over 11 bases. Trimming removed 7 bases from V and 7 bases from J; junction bases left unmatched: 6. The CDR3 totals 13 residues. The germline V gene encodes CDR1 MNHNY and CDR2 SVGAGI (reference sequence). CDR3 DNA: TGTGCCAGCACCCTAGGACTAGCGGGTGAGCAGTACTTC. Residues: CASTLGLAGEQYF.